The T cell receptor beta chain under discussion was sequenced for a study of Tregs in tolerant kidney transplant recipients. Overall study findings and caveats: Findings come from small patient numbers and require larger validation. Tregs expanded with activated donor B cells seemed most donor-specific.

Thawed PBMCs were FACS-sorted into unstimulated CD4+CD25+CD127- regulatory T cells, CD4+CD25- non-regulatory cells, CD4 and CD8 cells. The data were produced by immunoSEQ multiplex PCR, yet TCRdb's version contains in-frame clones alone and is incomplete. The repertoire holds about 240,000 clones, with around 82% as singletons. With respect to this clone: Its matching antigen is unknown.

The CDR3 consists of 17 residues. CDR1 is LNHDA, CDR2 SQIVND, per germline (reference sequence). Trimming cost V 5 bases and J 11 bases; bases outside gene matches: 22. The chain joins TRBV19 to TRBJ1-2; TRBD1 agrees at 8 bases. The source material was CD4+ T cells from blood. This sequence was found in a human donor in good health. This CDR3 reads CASSLRDRPPIGIHYTF. CDR3 nucleotide sequence: TGTGCCAGTAGTCTCCGGGACAGGCCACCCATCGGGATCCATTACACCTTC.